This is a list of T cell receptor beta chains from one sample in a study of T cell repertoires in aging, cancer and after chemotherapy. Via MiXCR, TCRdb re-called the multiplex PCR reads, giving one row per CDR3 protein. The sample lists some 1,400 distinct CDR3 sequences, approximately 22% seen once, with 10% to 15% in the top ten. Sequenced: blood. Every receptor here comes from a human donor in good health. CDR3s include the opening cysteine and the closing phenylalanine or tryptophan. The order of the fields is CDR3 DNA, CDR3 protein, D gene, clone size, V gene, J gene. A D gene is named only where the DNA matches it firmly. Some rows mark clone size as missing; the rest say once, few, many or name a class of expanded clone.

TGTGCCAGCAGCGATGAGCAGGCCACCTACGAGCAGTACTTC	CASSDEQATYEQYF	-	large	TRBV7-4	TRBJ2-7
TGCAGTGCTGCCACTAGCGGGAGTTCCCCAACAAAACAAGAGACCCAGTACTTC	CSAATSGSSPTKQETQYF	TRBD2	once	TRBV20-1	TRBJ2-5
TGTGCCAGCTCACCAGGGAACGGAGCCAAAAACATTCAGTACTTC	CASSPGNGAKNIQYF	-	few	TRBV18	TRBJ2-4
TGTGCCACCGCTGGATTTGGGGCCGGCTCCTACAATGAGCAGTTCTTC	CATAGFGAGSYNEQFF	-	medium-sized	TRBV24-1	TRBJ2-1
TGTGCCAGCAGCCCGGGGCGGGAAGTTGTGAATGAGCAGTTCTTC	CASSPGREVVNEQFF	-	-	TRBV5-4	TRBJ2-1
TGTGCCAGCAGCTTAGGACAGGGCAGCACTGAAGCTTTCTTT	CASSLGQGSTEAFF	TRBD1	-	TRBV7-9	TRBJ1-1
TGTGCCAGCAGCTTTCGGACCGCAAAAAGAGCTTTCTTT	CASSFRTAKRAFF	-	-	TRBV7-9	TRBJ1-1
TGTGCCAGCTCACCAAGTGGTAGCACAGATACGCAGTATTTT	CASSPSGSTDTQYF	-	large	TRBV18	TRBJ2-3
TGCAGTGCTAGAGCCTGGGGAAGCTCCTACAATGAGCAGTTCTTC	CSARAWGSSYNEQFF	-	-	TRBV20-1	TRBJ2-1
TGCAGTGCTAGGGGGACTAGCGGGTCCTCCTACGAGCAGTACTTC	CSARGTSGSSYEQYF	TRBD2	once	TRBV20-1	TRBJ2-7